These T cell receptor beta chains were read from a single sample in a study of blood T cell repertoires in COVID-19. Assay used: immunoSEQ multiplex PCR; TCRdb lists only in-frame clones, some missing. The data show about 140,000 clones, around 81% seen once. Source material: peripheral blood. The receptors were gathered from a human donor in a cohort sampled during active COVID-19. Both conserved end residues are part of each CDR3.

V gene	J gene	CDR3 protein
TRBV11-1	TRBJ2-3	CASSYGGADTQYF
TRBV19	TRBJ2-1	CASSIQGWPANEQFF
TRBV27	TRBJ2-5	CASSLLAGGRETQYF
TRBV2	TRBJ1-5	CASRNGQGGQPQHF
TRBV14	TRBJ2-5	CASSQDSFWGGETQYF
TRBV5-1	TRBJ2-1	CASSLVVSGGNEQFF
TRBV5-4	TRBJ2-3	CASSHRLAGGTDTQYF
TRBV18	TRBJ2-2	CASSPQTGGTGELFF
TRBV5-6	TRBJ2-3	CASSLETSGGAFEDTQYF
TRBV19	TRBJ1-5	CASSIGTQSNQPQHF
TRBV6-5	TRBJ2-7	CASNRDRLNYEQYF
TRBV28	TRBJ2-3	CASRGGWADTQYF
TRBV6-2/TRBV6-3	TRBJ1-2	CASSPGQGAGYTF
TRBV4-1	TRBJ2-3	CASSQRGVMTDTQYF
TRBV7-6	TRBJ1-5	CASSLAPGITKGDQPQHF
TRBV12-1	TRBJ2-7	CASSFVRGPPEQYF
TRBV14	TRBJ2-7	CASSQVRGAEQYF
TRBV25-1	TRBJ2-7	CASSDRINEQYF
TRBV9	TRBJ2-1	CASSVEGQGANEQFF
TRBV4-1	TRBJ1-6	CASSQMTGAGSPLHF